This T cell receptor (beta chain) was observed in a study of blood T cells in healthy people across ages. General observations from the study: A roughly linear fall in TCR beta diversity per million T cells was seen with increasing age. Any conclusive comparison of naive versus antigen-experienced cells was prevented by using unsorted PBMCs.

Comments on this clonotype: The antigen remains unidentified.

Primed by a sample-barcoded 5' primer and a J-beta primer mix, a second PCR proceeded for about 7 to 12 cycles. TCRdb re-called the 5' RACE reads through MiXCR, storing one row per CDR3 protein. The table lists some 710,000 distinct CDR3 sequences, about a fifth of them singletons. In germline, CDR1 is MDHEN, CDR2 SYDVKM. The CDR3 length is 12 residues. V dropped 6 bases and J dropped 7 bases, with 10 bases sitting between them. The people who gave samples were healthy Caucasians from Russia, aged about 6 to 95. This TCR came from a man between 65 and 85 years old in good health. Input material: blood. V is TRBV28 and J is TRBJ1-3; no firm D call. CDR3 residues: CASSRPWNTIYF. CDR3 bases: TGTGCCAGCAGCCGACCTTGGAACACCATATATTTT.